These 6 T cell receptor beta chains share one sample of origin, sequenced in a study of blood T cells in healthy people across ages (dated by TCRdb to between 2014 and 2017). Library preparation used 5' RACE. Sequencing was performed on an Illumina HiSeq 2500. A second 7 to 11 cycle PCR used a sample-barcoded 5' primer and a J-beta primer mix. TCRdb reanalyzed the raw reads on its own, using fastp at Q25 for trimming and MiXCR for clone calling, and kept in-frame beta chains. All rows with the same CDR3 protein become a single entry with the most common DNA and genes. The sample records over 950,000 distinct CDR3 sequences, about 53% of which are singletons. 20% to 25% of the sample comes from the top ten. The sample comprised blood. The receptors were sampled from a woman in her fifties or sixties in good health.

The CDR3 DNA follows: TGTGCCAGCAGTTTAAAAGATGGGGTATCTTACGAGCAGTACTTC. It codes for CASSLKDGVSYEQYF. V is TRBV27 and J is TRBJ2-7, with D uncertain. Germline loops: CDR1 MNHEY, CDR2 SMNVEV (reference sequence). The CDR3 length is 15 residues. V dropped 2 bases and J dropped 4 bases, with 15 bases sitting between them.

This clonotype was counted only a few times. The chain combines TRBV7-2 with TRBJ2-4; 7 bases are a match to TRBD2. There are 13 residues in the CDR3. Per the germline V gene, CDR1 is SGHTA and CDR2 is FQGNSA. Losses at the gene ends were 6 bases for V and 9 bases for J; bases not matched to a gene: 8. CDR3 in DNA: TGTGCCAGCAGGAGACTAGCTGGGGGCATTCAGTACTTC. Translating gives CASRRLAGGIQYF.

V and J are TRBV27 and TRBJ2-7; either TRBD1 or TRBD2 may fit D (7 bases each). This CDR3 contains 15 residues. The V and J ends lost 6 bases and 3 bases respectively, with 18 bases between them. Germline loops: CDR1 MNHEY, CDR2 SMNVEV (reference sequence). DNA for the CDR3: TGTGCCAGCAGCGGAGCGGGACAGATACTCTACGAGCAGTACTTC. It specifies CASSGAGQILYEQYF.

The chain carries TRBV9 and TRBJ2-7, with 9 bases aligning to TRBD2. The CDR3 covers 17 residues. J gave up 10 bases and V 0 bases, and 17 bases lay outside the gene matches. Germline CDR1 reads SGDLS; CDR2 reads YYNGEE. CDR3 loop: CASSVAVVAGAGEIQYF. CDR3 DNA: TGTGCCAGCAGCGTAGCTGTGGTAGCGGGAGCAGGAGAGATCCAGTACTTC.

The table lists this clonotype with a count of one. The gene calls are TRBV28 and TRBJ2-1; D is ambiguous. This CDR3 is 13 amino acids long. The germline V gene encodes CDR1 MDHEN and CDR2 SYDVKM. The V gene lost 1 base and the J gene lost 6 bases, with 7 bases spanning the gap. The CDR3 nucleotides are TGTGCCAGCAGTTTATTCCCTGTCAATGAGCAGTTCTTC. It translates to CASSLFPVNEQFF.

The rearrangement uses TRBV6-2 or TRBV6-3 and TRBJ1-2; perhaps TRBD1 as D (5 bases). Trimming shortened V by 4 bases and J by 1 base, and 13 bases separated the two germline ends. Germline V gene sequence: CDR1 MNHEY, CDR2 SVGEGT. The CDR3 is 15 amino acids. The CDR3 DNA reads as TGTGCCAGCAGTTCGCCGATAGGGGTTAACTATGGCTACACCTTC. It encodes CASSSPIGVNYGYTF.